Shown below are 14 T cell receptor beta chains from a single sample sequenced in a study of OX40 agonist ivuxolimab in advanced cancers. Using immunoSEQ multiplex PCR, the repertoire was profiled, and TCRdb retains in-frame clones only, with some absent. The table records about 69,000 clones, roughly nine tenths of them present only once. This specimen was CD4+ or CD8+ T cells sorted from blood, taken in a trial of the OX40 agonist ivuxolimab. The receptors here all came from an adult with an advanced solid tumor such as melanoma, head and neck, liver or kidney cancer.

This chain connects TRBV19 to TRBJ1-5, with D hard to call. V lost 6 bases and J 3 bases, leaving 9 bases between the germline ends. This CDR3 region has 13 residues. Germline V gene sequence: CDR1 LNHDA, CDR2 SQIVND (reference sequence). The chain's CDR3 is CASSQELNQPQHF. CDR3 in DNA: TGTGCCAGTAGCCAAGAACTCAATCAGCCCCAGCATTTT.

V is TRBV28 and J is TRBJ2-7; D tentatively reads TRBD1 or TRBD2 (5 bases each). CDR3 length equals 16 residues. With 5 bases removed from V and 7 bases from J, the gap between germline ends came to 24 bases. The germline gives CDR1 MDHEN, CDR2 SYDVKM. CDR3 sequence reads: CASSRPQRDGFWEQYF. The CDR3 nucleotides read TGTGCCAGCAGTAGGCCCCAACGGGACGGCTTCTGGGAGCAGTACTTC.

The chain recombines TRBV27 with TRBJ1-1, with D perhaps matching TRBD1 (6 bases). The CDR3 consists of 14 residues. Per the germline V gene, CDR1 is MNHEY and CDR2 is SMNVEV (reference sequence). V was cut by 5 bases and J by 7 bases, with 17 bases left in between. The CDR3 is CASSPTGAWGEAFF. Written as DNA, the CDR3 is TGTGCCAGCAGTCCGACAGGCGCCTGGGGTGAAGCTTTCTTT.

The genes are TRBV5-1 and TRBJ1-1; perhaps TRBD1 as D (5 bases). Germline V CDR1 and CDR2: SGHRS, YFSETQ. This CDR3 has 13 amino acids. V shed 1 base and J shed 5 bases, with 9 bases lying between them. The DNA for the CDR3 is TGCGCCAGCAGCTTGAGGGGAATAACTGAAGCTTTCTTT. It translates to CASSLRGITEAFF.

The genes are TRBV30 and TRBJ2-7; D is uncertain. V was clipped by 0 bases and J by 3 bases, with 6 bases between them. This CDR3 contains 12 residues. Germline values: CDR1 GTSNPN, CDR2 SVGIG (reference sequence). CDR3 amino acids: CAWSVDGYEQYF. CDR3 nucleotide sequence: TGTGCCTGGAGTGTAGATGGCTACGAGCAGTACTTC.

CDR3 DNA: TGTGCCAGCAGCCCGGGGTTGGTCGGGACCTATGGCTACACCTTC. Amino acid sequence: CASSPGLVGTYGYTF. The rearrangement links TRBV11-2 to TRBJ1-2, with D perhaps TRBD1 (5 bases). V was cut by 5 bases and J by 4 bases, with 17 bases left in between. The germline CDR1 and CDR2 sequences are SGHAT and FQNNGV. The CDR3 length is 15 residues.

This chain links TRBV6-6 with TRBJ2-1; D is undetermined. Trimming cost V 0 bases and J 8 bases, with 14 bases left between them. The CDR3 length is 15 residues. Germline-derived CDR1 and CDR2 are MNHNY and SVGAGI (reference sequence). The CDR3 is CASSYSRPGSDEQFF. CDR3 sequence (DNA): TGTGCCAGCAGTTACTCCCGTCCTGGATCGGATGAGCAGTTCTTC.

The V call is TRBV7-3, the J call TRBJ1-5; possible D gene TRBD1, 5 bases. Germline V gene sequence: CDR1 SGHTA, CDR2 FQGTGA. The CDR3 contains 16 residues. Trimming shortened V by 1 base and J by 1 base, and 11 bases separated the two germline ends. CDR3 region: CASSLRPTESNQPQHF. CDR3 DNA: TGTGCCAGCAGCTTAAGGCCGACAGAAAGCAATCAGCCCCAGCATTTT.

The V and J genes are TRBV28 and TRBJ2-7, with 11 bases matching TRBD1. The germline CDR1 and CDR2 sequences are MDHEN and SYDVKM. The length of the CDR3 is 14 residues. The junction had 4 bases not matched to a gene; V was cut back by 3 bases and J by 6 bases. CDR3 sequence reads: CASSFGTGGGEQYF. CDR3 DNA sequence: TGTGCCAGCAGTTTTGGGACAGGGGGTGGCGAGCAGTACTTC.

The V and J genes are TRBV11-2 and TRBJ1-1; possible D gene TRBD1, 5 bases. Trimming removed 3 bases from V and 1 base from J, with 9 bases in between. CDR1 and CDR2 from the germline V gene are SGHAT and FQNNGV. The CDR3 has 14 amino acids. The CDR3 DNA follows: TGTGCCAGCAGCTTTTTTGGGGGGAACACTGAAGCTTTCTTT. Translating it yields CASSFFGGNTEAFF.

This sequence joins TRBV7-3 and TRBJ2-1; 11 nucleotides align to TRBD2. Germline loops: CDR1 SGHTA, CDR2 FQGTGA. The CDR3 runs 15 residues. V gave up 4 bases and J gave up 2 bases; unmatched junction bases: 1. The CDR3 region has the DNA TGTGCCAGCAGCTCACTAGCGGGAGCCTACAATGAGCAGTTCTTC. It encodes CASSSLAGAYNEQFF.

The chain recombines TRBV6-1 with TRBJ1-2; D gene uncertain. From germline, CDR1 is MNHNS and CDR2 SASEGT. Trimming pared 8 bases from V and 3 bases from J, leaving 16 bases between. The CDR3 runs 14 residues. The CDR3 protein is CASDGRLSYYGYTF. CDR3 sequence (DNA): TGTGCCAGCGATGGACGGTTATCATACTATGGCTACACCTTC.

The chain is built from TRBV6-4 and TRBJ2-1, with D uncertain. Per germline, CDR1 MRHNA and CDR2 SNTAGT. The CDR3 length is 16 residues. Trimming pared 3 bases from V and 5 bases from J, leaving 17 bases between. CDR3 DNA sequence: TGTGCCAGCAGTGAAAAGGACGTCCGGAAGGACAATGAGCAGTTCTTC. Encoded protein: CASSEKDVRKDNEQFF.

This rearrangement joins TRBV6-1 to TRBJ1-4; a weak D match, TRBD1 (6 bases). V shed 4 bases and J shed 8 bases, with 17 bases lying between them. Germline CDR1 reads MNHNS; CDR2 reads SASEGT. The CDR3 length is 15 residues. The CDR3 sequence: CASSATDSLREKLFF. For the CDR3, the DNA is TGTGCCAGCAGTGCGACGGACAGCCTCCGAGAAAAACTGTTTTTT.